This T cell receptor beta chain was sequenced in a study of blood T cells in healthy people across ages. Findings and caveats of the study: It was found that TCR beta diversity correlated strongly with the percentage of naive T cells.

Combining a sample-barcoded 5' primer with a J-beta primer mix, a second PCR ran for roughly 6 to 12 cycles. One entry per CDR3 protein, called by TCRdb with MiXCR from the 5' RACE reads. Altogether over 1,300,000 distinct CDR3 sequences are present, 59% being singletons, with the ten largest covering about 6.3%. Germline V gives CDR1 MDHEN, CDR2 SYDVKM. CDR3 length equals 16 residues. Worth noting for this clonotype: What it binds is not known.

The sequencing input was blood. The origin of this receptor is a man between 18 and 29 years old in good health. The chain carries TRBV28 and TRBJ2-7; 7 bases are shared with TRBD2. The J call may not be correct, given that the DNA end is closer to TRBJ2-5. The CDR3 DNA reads TGTGCCAGCAGTTTATTCGGTGGGCGGGGGTTGGAGACCCAGTACTTC. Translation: CASSLFGGRGLETQYF.